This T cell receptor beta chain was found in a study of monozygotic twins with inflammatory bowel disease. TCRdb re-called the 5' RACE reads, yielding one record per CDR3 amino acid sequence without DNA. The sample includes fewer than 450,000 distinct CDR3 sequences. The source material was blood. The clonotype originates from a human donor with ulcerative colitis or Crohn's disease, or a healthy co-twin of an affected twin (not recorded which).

The CDR3 sequence: CASSSQDREGQPQHF. V usage is TRBV21-1 and J usage is TRBJ1-5; the D call of TRBD1 rests on TCRdb alone, since no DNA is present to check it. TRBV21-1 is noted as a pseudogene. The CDR3 runs to 15 residues.